The 14 T cell receptor beta chains below were found in one sample sequenced in a study of CD4 T cells in relation to SARS-CoV-2 and coronaviruses. Unexposed donor CD4+ T cells date from about 2011-2018, before the COVID-19 pandemic. The cells were cultured for around ten days before CD4+ T cells were isolated. Assay used: immunoSEQ multiplex PCR; TCRdb lists only in-frame clones, some missing. Seen here are some 16,000 clones, roughly four fifths observed once, and the top ten hold about 38%. No antigen has been assigned to these receptors. The sample taken for sequencing was CD4+ T cells from PBMCs, cultured in vitro. These receptors originate from a human donor in good health.

In this sample, this clone turned up once. This chain joins TRBV6-5 and TRBJ2-1, with 8 bases that match TRBD1. Germline CDR1 MNHEY, CDR2 SVGAGI. J was trimmed by 6 bases and V by 5 bases; bases with no gene match: 9. The CDR3 runs to 15 residues. In DNA form, the CDR3 reads TGTGCCAGCAGTCACCAGGGGGCGCCGGGCAATGAGCAGTTCTTC. It encodes CASSHQGAPGNEQFF.

As DNA, the CDR3 is TGTGCCAGCAGCTTAGCGGTCAGGGCGGGCGAGCAGTACTTC. Amino acids: CASSLAVRAGEQYF. This sequence joins TRBV11-2 and TRBJ2-7; D is perhaps TRBD1 or TRBD2 (5 bases each). V was pared by 1 base and J by 6 bases, with 13 bases between. Germline V lookup: CDR1 SGHAT, CDR2 FQNNGV. The CDR3 loop spans 14 amino acids.

A single count supports this clone. This CDR3 is CATSDYRGVEQFF. CDR3 DNA sequence: TGTGCCACCAGTGATTACAGAGGGGTTGAGCAGTTCTTC. The gene calls are TRBV24-1 and TRBJ2-1; D assignment may be TRBD1 or TRBD2 (5 bases each). This CDR3 has 13 amino acids. The ends were cut back, 2 bases at V and 9 bases at J, with 10 bases in the middle. Germline V CDR1 and CDR2: KGHDR, SFDVKD.

The chain recombines TRBV4-2 with TRBJ2-5, with 8 bases matching TRBD1. V gave up 2 bases and J gave up 5 bases; unmatched junction bases: 7. The CDR3 runs 15 residues. Germline V gene sequence: CDR1 LGHNA, CDR2 YNFKEQ. CDR3 sequence: CASSQPGTGGETQYF. The DNA of the CDR3 is TGTGCCAGCAGCCAACCCGGGACAGGAGGGGAGACCCAGTACTTC.

This clone showed up just a few times. This rearrangement joins TRBV18 to TRBJ1-2, with TRBD1 matching over 7 bases. The V and J ends lost 2 bases and 1 base, in that order; junction bases with no gene match: 7. The CDR3 covers 16 residues. CDR1 and CDR2 from the germline V gene are KGHSH and LQKENI. CDR3 nucleotide sequence: TGTGCCAGCTCACCAACCGGGGACAGCCATAACTATGGCTACACCTTC. As protein: CASSPTGDSHNYGYTF. The variable domain in full, completed from reference TRBV18 and TRBJ1-2, reads NAGVMQNPRHLVRRRGQEARLRCSPMKGHSHVYWYRQLPEEGLKFMVYLQKENIIDESGMPKERFSAEFPKEGPSILRIQQVVRGDSAAYFCASSPTGDSHNYGYTFGSGTRLTVV.

The chain has TRBV4-2 and TRBJ2-1; 8 bases are shared with TRBD2. With V trimmed by 2 bases and J by 4 bases, 7 bases remained unmatched. The CDR3 runs 16 residues. Germline V gene data show CDR1 as LGHNA and CDR2 as YNFKEQ. CDR3 loop: CASSQNPSGSYNEQFF. In DNA, the CDR3 is TGTGCCAGCAGCCAAAACCCAAGCGGGAGTTACAATGAGCAGTTCTTC.

This chain connects TRBV2 to TRBJ1-5, with TRBD1 matching 11 bases. There are 15 residues in the CDR3. Germline lookup yields CDR1 SNHLY and CDR2 FYNNEI. V gave up 6 bases and J gave up 6 bases; unmatched junction bases: 7. The CDR3: CASSLGTGGVQPQHF. CDR3 sequence (DNA): TGTGCCAGCAGCCTAGGGACAGGGGGAGTTCAGCCCCAGCATTTT.

The chain carries TRBV5-6 and TRBJ2-7, with D possibly matching TRBD2 (5 bases). The CDR3 is made up of 11 amino acids. With 4 bases removed from V and 6 bases from J, the gap between germline ends came to 8 bases. The germline V gene encodes CDR1 SGHDT and CDR2 YYEEEE. The CDR3 spells CASSRRGEQYF. The CDR3 nucleotides read TGTGCCAGCAGCCGACGGGGCGAGCAGTACTTC.

This chain joins TRBV28 and TRBJ2-7; TRBD2 matches 12 bases. Germline V gene lookup returns CDR1 MDHEN and CDR2 SYDVKM. The CDR3 loop spans 15 amino acids. With V trimmed by 5 bases and J by 3 bases, 5 bases remained unmatched. CDR3: CASSPTSGGGYEQYF. CDR3 bases: TGTGCCAGCAGTCCGACTAGCGGGGGTGGCTACGAGCAGTACTTC.

The V and J genes are TRBV5-4 and TRBJ2-7; possible D gene TRBD2, 5 bases. V lost 4 bases and J lost 3, with 11 bases in between. The CDR3 contains 13 residues. CDR1 and CDR2 from the germline V gene are SGHNT and YYREEE (reference sequence). In nucleotides, the CDR3 is TGTGCCAGCAGCCCGGGGTCCAACTACGAGCAGTACTTC. This encodes CASSPGSNYEQYF.

The V and J genes are TRBV19 and TRBJ1-4; 7 bases are shared with TRBD1. CDR1 and CDR2 from the germline V gene are LNHDA and SQIVND (reference sequence). J gave up 6 bases and V 2 bases, and 12 bases lay outside the gene matches. This CDR3 is 17 amino acids long. The CDR3 DNA follows: TGTGCCAGTAGTATACGGCTAGGGGGCGGAAAGGATGAAAAACTGTTTTTT. Its translation is CASSIRLGGGKDEKLFF. The full variable domain, completed using reference TRBV19 and TRBJ1-4, is DGGITQSPKYLFRKEGQNVTLSCEQNLNHDAMYWYRQDPGQGLRLIYYSQIVNDFQKGDIAEGYSVSREKKESFPLTVTSAQKNPTAFYLCASSIRLGGGKDEKLFFGSGTQLSVL.

V is TRBV10-3 and J is TRBJ1-1; D is ambiguous. The CDR3 loop spans 13 amino acids. The ends were cut back, 3 bases at V and 0 bases at J, with 5 bases in the middle. Germline CDR1 ENHRY, CDR2 SYGVKD. The CDR3 protein is CAISDFLNTEAFF. The DNA for the CDR3 is TGTGCCATCAGTGATTTCCTGAACACTGAAGCTTTCTTT.

This rearrangement joins TRBV18 to TRBJ1-6; a weak D match, TRBD1 (5 bases). CDR3 length: 15 residues. Trimming pared 3 bases from V and 7 bases from J, leaving 13 bases between. Germline lookup yields CDR1 KGHSH and CDR2 LQKENI. The chain's CDR3 is CASSPDQGENSPLHF. In DNA form, the CDR3 reads TGTGCCAGCTCACCGGACCAAGGGGAGAATTCACCCCTCCACTTT. The full variable domain, completed using reference TRBV18 and TRBJ1-6, is NAGVMQNPRHLVRRRGQEARLRCSPMKGHSHVYWYRQLPEEGLKFMVYLQKENIIDESGMPKERFSAEFPKEGPSILRIQQVVRGDSAAYFCASSPDQGENSPLHFGNGTRLTVT.

The chain recombines TRBV5-6 with TRBJ2-3, with TRBD2 identical over 11 bases. From germline, CDR1 is SGHDT and CDR2 YYEEEE. The J segment lost 0 bases and the V segment lost 5 bases, leaving 8 bases of the junction unmatched. CDR3 length: 17 residues. The CDR3, as DNA: TGTGCCAGCAGGGGAGCTAGCGGGAGGCCCAGCACAGATACGCAGTATTTT. This encodes CASRGASGRPSTDTQYF.